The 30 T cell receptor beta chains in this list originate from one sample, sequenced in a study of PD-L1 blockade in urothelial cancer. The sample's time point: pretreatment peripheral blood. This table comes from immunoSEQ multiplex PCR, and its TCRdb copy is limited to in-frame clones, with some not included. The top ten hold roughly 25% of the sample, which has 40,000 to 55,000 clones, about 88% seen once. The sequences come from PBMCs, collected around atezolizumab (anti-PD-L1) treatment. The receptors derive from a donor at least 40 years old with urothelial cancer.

The CDR3 is CASSRGVRVDEQFF. The CDR3 DNA sequence: TGTGCCAGCAGCCGGGGAGTGCGGGTGGATGAGCAGTTCTTC. V gene TRBV5-6 combines with J gene TRBJ2-1; tentatively, D is TRBD2 (5 bases). The V and J ends lost 4 bases and 8 bases respectively, with 16 bases between them. Germline CDR1 and CDR2: SGHDT and YYEEEE. The CDR3 is 14 residues long.

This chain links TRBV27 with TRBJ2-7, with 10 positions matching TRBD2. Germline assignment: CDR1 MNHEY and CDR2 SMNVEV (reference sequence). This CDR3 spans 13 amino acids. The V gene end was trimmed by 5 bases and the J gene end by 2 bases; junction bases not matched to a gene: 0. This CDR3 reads CASSLAGAYEQYF. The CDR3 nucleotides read TGTGCCAGCAGTCTAGCGGGGGCCTACGAGCAGTACTTC.

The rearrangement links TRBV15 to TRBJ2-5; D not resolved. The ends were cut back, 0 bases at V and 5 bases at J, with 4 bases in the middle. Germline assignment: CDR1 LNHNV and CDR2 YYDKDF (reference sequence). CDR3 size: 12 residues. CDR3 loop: CATSRDSETQYF. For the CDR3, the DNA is TGTGCCACCAGCAGAGATTCGGAGACCCAGTACTTC.

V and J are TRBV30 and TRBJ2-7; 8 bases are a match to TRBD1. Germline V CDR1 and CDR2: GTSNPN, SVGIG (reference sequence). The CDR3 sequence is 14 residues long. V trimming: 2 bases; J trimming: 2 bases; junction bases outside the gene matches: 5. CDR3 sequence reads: CAWSMTGDAYEQYF. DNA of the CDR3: TGTGCCTGGAGTATGACAGGGGATGCCTACGAGCAGTACTTC.

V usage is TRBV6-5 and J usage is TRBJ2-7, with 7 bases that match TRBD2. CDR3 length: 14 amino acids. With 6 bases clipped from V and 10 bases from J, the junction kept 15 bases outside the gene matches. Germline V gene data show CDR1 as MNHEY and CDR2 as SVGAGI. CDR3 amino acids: CASRPRDPAGKQYF. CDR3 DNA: TGTGCCAGCAGACCCAGGGACCCAGCGGGGAAACAGTACTTC.

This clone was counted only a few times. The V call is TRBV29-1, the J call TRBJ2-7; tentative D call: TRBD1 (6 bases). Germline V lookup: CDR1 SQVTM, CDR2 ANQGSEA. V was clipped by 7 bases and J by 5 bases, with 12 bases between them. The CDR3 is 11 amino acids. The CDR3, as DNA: TGCAGCGCCGGGACACGGGACGAGCAGTACTTC. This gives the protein CSAGTRDEQYF.

CDR3 nucleotides: TGTGCCAGCAGTCGGGTGGGACAAAGAACCGGGGAGCTGTTTTTT. It codes for CASSRVGQRTGELFF. This chain joins TRBV27 and TRBJ2-2; tentatively, D is TRBD1 (6 bases). The V gene's germline CDR1 is MNHEY and CDR2 SMNVEV (reference sequence). Trimming took 5 bases from V and 5 from J, leaving 15 bases between them. The CDR3 covers 15 residues.

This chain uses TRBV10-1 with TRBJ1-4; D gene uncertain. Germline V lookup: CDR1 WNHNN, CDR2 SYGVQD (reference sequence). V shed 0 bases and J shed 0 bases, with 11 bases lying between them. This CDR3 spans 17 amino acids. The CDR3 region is CASSESRGSATNEKLFF. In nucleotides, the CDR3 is TGCGCCAGCAGTGAGTCTCGGGGTTCAGCAACTAATGAAAAACTGTTTTTT.

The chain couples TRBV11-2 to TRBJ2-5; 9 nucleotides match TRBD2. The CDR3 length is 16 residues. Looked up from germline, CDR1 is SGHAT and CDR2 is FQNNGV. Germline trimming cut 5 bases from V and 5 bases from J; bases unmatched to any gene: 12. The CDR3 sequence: CASSPPGLAGVETQYF. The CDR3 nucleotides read TGTGCCAGCAGCCCCCCGGGACTAGCTGGGGTTGAGACCCAGTACTTC.

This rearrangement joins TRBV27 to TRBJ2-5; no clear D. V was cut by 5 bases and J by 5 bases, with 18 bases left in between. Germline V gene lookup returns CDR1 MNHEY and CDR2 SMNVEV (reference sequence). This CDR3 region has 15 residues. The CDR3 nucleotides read TGTGCCAGCAGTCCCGCCCACAGTTTTTGGGAGACCCAGTACTTC. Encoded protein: CASSPAHSFWETQYF.

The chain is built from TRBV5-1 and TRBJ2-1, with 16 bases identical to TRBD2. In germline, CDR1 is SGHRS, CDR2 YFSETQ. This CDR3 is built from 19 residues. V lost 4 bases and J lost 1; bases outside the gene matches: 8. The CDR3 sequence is CASSRQGTSGRVSYNEQFF. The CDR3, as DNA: TGCGCCAGCAGCCGGCAAGGGACTAGCGGGAGGGTGTCCTACAATGAGCAGTTCTTC.

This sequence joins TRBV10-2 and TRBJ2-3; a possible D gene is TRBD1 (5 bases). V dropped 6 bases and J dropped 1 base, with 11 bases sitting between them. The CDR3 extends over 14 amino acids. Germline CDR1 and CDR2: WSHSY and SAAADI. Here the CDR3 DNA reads TGCGCCAGCAGCCGTGGGGCGCGCACAGATACGCAGTATTTT. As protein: CASSRGARTDTQYF.

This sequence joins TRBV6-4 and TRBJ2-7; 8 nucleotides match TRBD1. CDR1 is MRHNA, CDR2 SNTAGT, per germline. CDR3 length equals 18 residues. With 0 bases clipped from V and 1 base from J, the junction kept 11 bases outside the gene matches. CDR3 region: CASSDSDILQGESYEQYF. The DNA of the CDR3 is TGTGCCAGCAGTGACTCGGATATCCTACAGGGGGAATCCTACGAGCAGTACTTC.

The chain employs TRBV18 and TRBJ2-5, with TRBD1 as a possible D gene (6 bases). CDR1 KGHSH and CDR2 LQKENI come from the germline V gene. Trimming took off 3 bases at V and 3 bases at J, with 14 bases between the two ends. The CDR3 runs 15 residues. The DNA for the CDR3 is TGTGCCAGCTCACCTGTAGGACAGACTAAAGAGACCCAGTACTTC. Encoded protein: CASSPVGQTKETQYF.

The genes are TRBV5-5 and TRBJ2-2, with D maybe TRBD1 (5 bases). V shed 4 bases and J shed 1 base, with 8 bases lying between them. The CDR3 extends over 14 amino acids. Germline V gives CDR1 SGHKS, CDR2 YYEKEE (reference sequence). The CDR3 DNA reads TGTGCCAGCAGCCCCCAGGGGAACACCGGGGAGCTGTTTTTT. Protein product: CASSPQGNTGELFF. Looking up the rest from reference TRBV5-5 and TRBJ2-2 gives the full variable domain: DAGVTQSPTHLIKTRGQQVTLRCSPISGHKSVSWYQQVLGQGPQFIFQYYEKEERGRGNFPDRFSARQFPNYSSELNVNALLLGDSALYLCASSPQGNTGELFFGEGSRLTVL.

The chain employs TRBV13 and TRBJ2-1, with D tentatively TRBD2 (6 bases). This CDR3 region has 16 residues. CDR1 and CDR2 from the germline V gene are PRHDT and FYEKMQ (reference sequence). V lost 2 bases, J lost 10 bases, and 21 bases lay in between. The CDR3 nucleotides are TGTGCCAGCAGCTTAATGGGGTTCGGGTCGGAGGGGGAGCAGTTCTTC. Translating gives CASSLMGFGSEGEQFF.

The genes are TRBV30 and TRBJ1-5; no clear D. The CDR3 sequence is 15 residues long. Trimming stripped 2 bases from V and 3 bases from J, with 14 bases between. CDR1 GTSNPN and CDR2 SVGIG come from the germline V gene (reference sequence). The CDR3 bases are TGTGCCTGGAGTTTCGGCTTAGCGTTCAATCAGCCCCAGCATTTT. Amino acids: CAWSFGLAFNQPQHF.

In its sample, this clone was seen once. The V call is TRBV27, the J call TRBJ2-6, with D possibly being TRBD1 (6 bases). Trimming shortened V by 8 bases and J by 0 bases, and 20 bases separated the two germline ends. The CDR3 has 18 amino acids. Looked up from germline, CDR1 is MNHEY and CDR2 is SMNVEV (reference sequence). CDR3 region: CASSAAGAGYSGANVLTF. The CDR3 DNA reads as TGTGCCAGCTCCGCCGCAGGGGCTGGGTACTCTGGGGCCAACGTCCTGACTTTC.

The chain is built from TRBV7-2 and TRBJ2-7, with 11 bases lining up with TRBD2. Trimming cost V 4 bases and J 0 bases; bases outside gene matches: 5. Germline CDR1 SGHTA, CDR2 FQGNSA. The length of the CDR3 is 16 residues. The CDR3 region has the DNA TGTGCCAGCAGCTGGGGCGGGACTAGCGGCTCCTACGAGCAGTACTTC. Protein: CASSWGGTSGSYEQYF. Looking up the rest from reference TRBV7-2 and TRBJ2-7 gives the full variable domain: GAGVSQSPSNKVTEKGKDVELRCDPISGHTALYWYRQSLGQGLEFLIYFQGNSAPDKSGLPSDRFSAERTGGSVSTLTIQRTQQEDSAVYLCASSWGGTSGSYEQYFGPGTRLTVT.

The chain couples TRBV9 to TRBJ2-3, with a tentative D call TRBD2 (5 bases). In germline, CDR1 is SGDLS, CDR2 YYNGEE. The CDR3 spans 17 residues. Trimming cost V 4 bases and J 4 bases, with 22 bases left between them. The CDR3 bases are TGTGCCAGCAGCCCCGCGGTCGACACGGGGTGGGCAGATACGCAGTATTTT. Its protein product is CASSPAVDTGWADTQYF.

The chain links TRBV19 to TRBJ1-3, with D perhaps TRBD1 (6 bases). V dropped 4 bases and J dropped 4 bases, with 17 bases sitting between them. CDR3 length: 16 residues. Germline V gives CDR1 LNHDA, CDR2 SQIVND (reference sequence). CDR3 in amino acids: CASSTVGGRKGNTIYF. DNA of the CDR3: TGTGCCAGTAGTACCGTGGGGGGGCGAAAAGGAAACACCATATATTTT.

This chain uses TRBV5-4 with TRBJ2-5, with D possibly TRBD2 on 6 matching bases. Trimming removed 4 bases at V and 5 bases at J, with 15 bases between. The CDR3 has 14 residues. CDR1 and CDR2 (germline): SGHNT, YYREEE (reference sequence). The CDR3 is CASSGGTTRETQYF. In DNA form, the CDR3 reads TGTGCCAGCAGCGGGGGGACCACTCGGGAGACCCAGTACTTC.

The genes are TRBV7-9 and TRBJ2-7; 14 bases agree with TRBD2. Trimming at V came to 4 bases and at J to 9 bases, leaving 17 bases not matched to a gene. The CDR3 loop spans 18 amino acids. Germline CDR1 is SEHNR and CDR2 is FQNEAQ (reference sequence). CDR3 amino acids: CASSSGLAGGTPSAVQYF. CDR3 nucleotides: TGTGCCAGCAGCTCCGGACTAGCGGGAGGAACCCCCTCCGCCGTGCAGTACTTC. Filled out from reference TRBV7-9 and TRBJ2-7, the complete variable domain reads DTGVSQNPRHKITKRGQNVTFRCDPISEHNRLYWYRQTLGQGPEFLTYFQNEAQLEKSRLLSDRFSAERPKGSFSTLEIQRTEQGDSAMYLCASSSGLAGGTPSAVQYFGPGTRLTVT.

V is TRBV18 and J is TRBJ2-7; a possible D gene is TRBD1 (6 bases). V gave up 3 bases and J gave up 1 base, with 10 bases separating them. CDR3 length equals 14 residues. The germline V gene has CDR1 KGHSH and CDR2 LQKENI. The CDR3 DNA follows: TGTGCCAGCTCACCCAGGGACATGTCCTACGAGCAGTACTTC. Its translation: CASSPRDMSYEQYF. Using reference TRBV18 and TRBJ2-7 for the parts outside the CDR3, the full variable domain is NAGVMQNPRHLVRRRGQEARLRCSPMKGHSHVYWYRQLPEEGLKFMVYLQKENIIDESGMPKERFSAEFPKEGPSILRIQQVVRGDSAAYFCASSPRDMSYEQYFGPGTRLTVT.

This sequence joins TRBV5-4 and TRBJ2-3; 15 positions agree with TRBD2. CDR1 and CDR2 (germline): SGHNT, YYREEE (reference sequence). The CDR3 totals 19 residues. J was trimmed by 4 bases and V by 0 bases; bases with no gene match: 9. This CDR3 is CASSLAWGRTSGRADTQYF. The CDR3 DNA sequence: TGTGCCAGCAGCTTGGCGTGGGGGCGGACTAGCGGGAGGGCAGATACGCAGTATTTT.

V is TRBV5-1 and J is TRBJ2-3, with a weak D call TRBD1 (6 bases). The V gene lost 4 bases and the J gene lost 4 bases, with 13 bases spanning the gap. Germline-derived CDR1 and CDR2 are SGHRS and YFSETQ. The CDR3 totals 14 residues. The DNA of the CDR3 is TGCGCCAGCAGCACCGGGCCAGGGGCAGATACGCAGTATTTT. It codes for CASSTGPGADTQYF. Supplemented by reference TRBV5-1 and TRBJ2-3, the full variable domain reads KAGVTQTPRYLIKTRGQQVTLSCSPISGHRSVSWYQQTPGQGLQFLFEYFSETQRNKGNFPGRFSGRQFSNSRSEMNVSTLELGDSALYLCASSTGPGADTQYFGPGTRLTVL.

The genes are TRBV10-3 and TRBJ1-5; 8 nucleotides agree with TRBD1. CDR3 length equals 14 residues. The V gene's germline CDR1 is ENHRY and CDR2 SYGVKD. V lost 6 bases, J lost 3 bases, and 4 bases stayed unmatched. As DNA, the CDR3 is TGTGCCATCAGCCTCCAGGGGGCCAATCAGCCCCAGCATTTT. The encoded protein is CAISLQGANQPQHF.

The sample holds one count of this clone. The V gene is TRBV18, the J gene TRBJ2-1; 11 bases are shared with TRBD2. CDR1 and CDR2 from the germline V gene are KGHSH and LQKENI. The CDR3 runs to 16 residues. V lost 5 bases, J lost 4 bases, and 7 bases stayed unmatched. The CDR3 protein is CASSAGLADKYNEQFF. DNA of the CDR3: TGTGCCAGCTCAGCGGGACTAGCGGACAAATACAATGAGCAGTTCTTC.

The CDR3 coding sequence is TGTGCCAGCAGCTTAGGAGCGTCCCTGGGGGGGGCTTTCTTT. This sequence encodes CASSLGASLGGAFF. The chain links TRBV7-9 to TRBJ1-1, with D possibly being TRBD1 (5 bases). The germline gives CDR1 SEHNR, CDR2 FQNEAQ (reference sequence). Trimming shortened V by 1 base and J by 11 bases, and 17 bases separated the two germline ends. CDR3 length equals 14 residues. The whole variable domain, remainder taken from reference TRBV7-9 and TRBJ1-1, is DTGVSQNPRHKITKRGQNVTFRCDPISEHNRLYWYRQTLGQGPEFLTYFQNEAQLEKSRLLSDRFSAERPKGSFSTLEIQRTEQGDSAMYLCASSLGASLGGAFFGQGTRLTVV.

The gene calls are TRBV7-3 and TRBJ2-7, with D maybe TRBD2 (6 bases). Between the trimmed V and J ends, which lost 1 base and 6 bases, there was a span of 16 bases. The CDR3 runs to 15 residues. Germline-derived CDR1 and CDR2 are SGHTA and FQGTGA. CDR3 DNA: TGTGCCAGCAGCTTAATCGGGGGAGGCCCCGGCGAGCAGTACTTC. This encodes CASSLIGGGPGEQYF.